The 9 T cell receptor beta chains below were found in one sample sequenced in a study of TIL therapy for anti-PD-1-resistant metastatic lung cancer. The time point is: pre-treatment sample, taken before nivolumab and TIL therapy. Tumor tissue came from excised metastases, mostly pleural nodules or supraclavicular lymph nodes. The libraries were made with immunoSEQ v3. The repertoire was sequenced with immunoSEQ multiplex PCR; TCRdb's copy has only in-frame clones and lacks some. This table has some 90,000 clones, about three fifths appearing once. The sequences come from tumor tissue, collected at baseline. These receptors were collected from a person aged 25-85 years with non-small cell lung cancer.

The V gene is TRBV6-4, the J gene TRBJ2-3, with no clear D. The CDR3 spans 14 residues. Looked up from germline, CDR1 is MRHNA and CDR2 is SNTAGT. V was shortened by 5 bases and J by 1 base, with 10 bases between the two germline ends. CDR3 protein: CASSTGRRTDTQYF. The CDR3 DNA reads TGTGCCAGCAGTACCGGACGGCGCACAGATACGCAGTATTTT.

The gene calls are TRBV7-9 and TRBJ1-4; perhaps TRBD1 as D (5 bases). The CDR3 spans 17 residues. Trimming left V 2 bases short and J 4 bases short, with 17 bases between. Germline V gives CDR1 SEHNR, CDR2 FQNEAQ (reference sequence). Here the CDR3 reads CASSLPTLTGRNEKLFF. Written as DNA, the CDR3 is TGTGCCAGCAGCTTACCCACTTTAACGGGGCGTAATGAAAAACTGTTTTTT.

J is TRBJ1-6 and V is TRBV30; 9 bases align to TRBD1. Trimming at V came to 1 base and at J to 10 bases, leaving 5 bases not matched to a gene. Germline V gene data show CDR1 as GTSNPN and CDR2 as SVGIG (reference sequence). This CDR3 is built from 14 residues. CDR3 region: CAWSETGGRSPLHF. The CDR3 region has the DNA TGTGCCTGGAGTGAAACAGGGGGCAGGTCACCCCTCCACTTT.

This rearrangement joins TRBV5-6 to TRBJ2-3, with D possibly being TRBD2 (6 bases). Per germline, CDR1 SGHDT and CDR2 YYEEEE. The CDR3 totals 14 residues. The V and J ends lost 2 bases and 4 bases respectively, with 11 bases between them. DNA for the CDR3: TGTGCCAGCAGCTTATCGGGGGTAGCAGATACGCAGTATTTT. Its translation: CASSLSGVADTQYF.

In this sample, this clone turned up once. The CDR3, as DNA: TGCGCCAGCAGCCTCGCCAGTGTACGAGAGACCCAGTACTTC. Protein sequence: CASSLASVRETQYF. The V call is TRBV5-1, the J call TRBJ2-5; D remains unclear. The germline gives CDR1 SGHRS, CDR2 YFSETQ. Between the trimmed V and J ends, which lost 4 bases and 4 bases, there was a span of 14 bases. This CDR3 comprises 14 residues. The entire variable domain, with the rest obtained from reference TRBV5-1 and TRBJ2-5, is as follows: KAGVTQTPRYLIKTRGQQVTLSCSPISGHRSVSWYQQTPGQGLQFLFEYFSETQRNKGNFPGRFSGRQFSNSRSEMNVSTLELGDSALYLCASSLASVRETQYFGPGTRLLVL.

The V call is TRBV28, the J call TRBJ1-3; D unresolved. This CDR3 contains 16 residues. Germline values: CDR1 MDHEN, CDR2 SYDVKM. With 6 bases removed from V and 2 bases from J, the gap between germline ends came to 17 bases. The CDR3 bases are TGTGCCAGCAGCTCTGCTCCGGGGTCCACTGGAAACACCATATATTTT. Protein: CASSSAPGSTGNTIYF.

The chain joins TRBV6-5 to TRBJ1-2, with 8 bases lining up with TRBD1. Germline V gene sequence: CDR1 MNHEY, CDR2 SVGAGI. There are 13 residues in the CDR3. J gave up 4 bases and V 5 bases, and 3 bases lay outside the gene matches. The DNA for the CDR3 is TGTGCCAGCAGTATTGGACAGGGCTATGGCTACACCTTC. Translated, it gives CASSIGQGYGYTF.

The chain couples TRBV6-5 to TRBJ1-1; the D gene is possibly TRBD1 (5 bases). Trimming took 6 bases from V and 6 from J, leaving 17 bases between them. The CDR3 is 14 amino acids. Germline values: CDR1 MNHEY, CDR2 SVGAGI. In nucleotides, the CDR3 is TGTGCCAGCAGCTACAGCAGGGTAAAACCTGAAGCTTTCTTT. It is translated as CASSYSRVKPEAFF.

The rearrangement uses TRBV19 and TRBJ2-2; TRBD1 might be the D (5 bases). The CDR3 is made up of 13 amino acids. In germline, CDR1 is LNHDA, CDR2 SQIVND (reference sequence). V dropped 2 bases and J dropped 5 bases, with 6 bases sitting between them. The CDR3 is CASSIRGTGELFF. CDR3 nucleotides: TGTGCCAGTAGTATAAGGGGAACCGGGGAGCTGTTTTTT.